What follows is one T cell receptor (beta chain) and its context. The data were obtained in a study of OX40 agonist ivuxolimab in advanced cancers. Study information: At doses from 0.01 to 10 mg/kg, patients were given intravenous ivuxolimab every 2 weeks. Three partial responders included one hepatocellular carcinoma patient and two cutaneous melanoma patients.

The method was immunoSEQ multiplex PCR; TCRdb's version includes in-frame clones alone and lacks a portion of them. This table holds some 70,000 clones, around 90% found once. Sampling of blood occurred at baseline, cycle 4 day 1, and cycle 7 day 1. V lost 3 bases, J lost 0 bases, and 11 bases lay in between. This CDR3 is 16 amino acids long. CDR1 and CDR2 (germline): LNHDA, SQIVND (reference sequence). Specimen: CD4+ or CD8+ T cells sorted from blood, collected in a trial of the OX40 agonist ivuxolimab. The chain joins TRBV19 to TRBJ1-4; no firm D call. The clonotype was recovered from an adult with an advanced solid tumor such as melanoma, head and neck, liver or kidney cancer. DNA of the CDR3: TGTGCCAGTAGTATGATGACACCTGCAACTAATGAAAAACTGTTTTTT. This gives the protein CASSMMTPATNEKLFF. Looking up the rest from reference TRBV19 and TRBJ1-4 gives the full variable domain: DGGITQSPKYLFRKEGQNVTLSCEQNLNHDAMYWYRQDPGQGLRLIYYSQIVNDFQKGDIAEGYSVSREKKESFPLTVTSAQKNPTAFYLCASSMMTPATNEKLFFGSGTQLSVL.